This TCR beta chain stems from a study of response to subunit inactivated influenza vaccine (dated by TCRdb to 2016 to 2019). A note on the overall study: Deep quantitative T cell receptor repertoire profiling was used in the study to track responses to a trivalent subunit inactivated influenza vaccine. The full study reports these points: According to the authors, only a limited number of new T cells may be recruited by each seasonal influenza vaccination.

In this sample, this clonotype turned up a few times. It lacks a known antigen. The record has no base qualities; no much larger clone is one base away. The library was obtained by RT-PCR. Sequencing was carried out with an Illumina HiSeq 2500. The public reads were run again by TCRdb, first through fastp at Q25 and then through MiXCR, and only productive beta chains were kept. All rows with the same CDR3 protein become a single entry with the most common DNA and genes. The sample has roughly 670,000 distinct CDR3 sequences on record, approximately 14% of them singletons. The top ten clonotypes cover 7.6% of the sample. CDR1 and CDR2 (SGHKS, YYEKEE) derive from the germline V gene (reference sequence). Trimming takes 0 bases from V and 3 bases from J, and the germline ends sit 17 bases apart. From the cysteine up to the phenylalanine, the CDR3 has a length of 17 residues. Only the CDR3 DNA stays, 51 bases, in frame from base 1.

The sequencing here drew on PBMCs from blood, taken around 15 days before vaccination. The chain is assembled from TRBV5-5 and TRBJ2-3; the D call is possibly TRBD1 or TRBD2, each sharing 5 bases. The clonotype comes from a man aged 50 or older who received an inactivated influenza vaccine. Donor details come from another sample of the same person, matched by shared clones. This receptor carries the CDR3 CASSLAGTPDMTDTQYF. The DNA sequence follows: TGTGCCAGCAGCTTGGCCGGGACGCCCGACATGACAGATACGCAGTATTTT.